Listed below are T cell receptor beta chains from one sample, sequenced in a study of T cells in Graves' hyperthyroidism and ophthalmopathy. From the multiplex PCR reads, TCRdb called clonotypes with MiXCR, one entry per CDR3 protein. The sample lists fewer than 400,000 distinct CDR3 sequences; around a quarter were seen once. Sample: blood. The receptors here all came from a man between 45 and 60 years old with Graves' hyperthyroidism. The CDR3 runs from the conserved cysteine through the conserved F or W. A D gene is named only where the DNA matches it firmly. The size field is filled for only some rows; it gives once, few, many or a size class.

cdr3_aa cdr3_nt clone_size j_call cdr3_length d_call v_call
CSVEQGAGETQYF TGCAGCGTTGAACAGGGGGCAGGAGAGACCCAGTACTTC NA TRBJ2-5 13 TRBD1 TRBV29-1
CASSAFGSSGANVLTF TGTGCCAGTAGTGCCTTTGGTAGCTCTGGGGCCAACGTCCTGACTTTC NA TRBJ2-6 16 NA TRBV19
CASSWWSSYNEQYF TGTGCCAGCAGTTGGTGGAGCTCCTACAATGAGCAGTACTTC NA TRBJ2-7 14 NA TRBV2
CSASLQGSIYEQYF TGCAGTGCTAGTTTGCAGGGGTCCATCTACGAGCAGTACTTC NA TRBJ2-7 14 NA TRBV20-1
CASSLDSWRTDTQYF TGTGCCAGCAGCTTAGATTCATGGCGCACAGATACGCAGTATTTT NA TRBJ2-3 15 NA TRBV11-2
CASSRDRRSMGKQYF TGTGCCAGCAGCCGGGACAGGAGATCCATGGGGAAGCAGTACTTC once TRBJ2-7 15 TRBD1 TRBV2
CASSSGPVGGSQYF TGTGCCAGCAGTTCGGGACCAGTCGGTGGGTCCCAGTACTTC many TRBJ2-5 14 NA TRBV6-1
CASRAGQEEKLFF TGTGCCAGCAGAGCGGGACAGGAGGAAAAACTGTTTTTT NA TRBJ1-4 13 TRBD1 TRBV6-1
CASHGLGDTQYF TGTGCCAGTCACGGACTGGGAGATACGCAGTATTTT NA TRBJ2-3 12 NA TRBV19
CASSLSSGSKETQYF TGTGCCAGCAGCTTGAGTAGCGGGAGTAAAGAGACCCAGTACTTC many TRBJ2-5 15 TRBD2 TRBV7-3
CASSQIGNYEQYF TGTGCCAGCAGCCAAATTGGCAACTACGAGCAGTACTTC many TRBJ2-7 13 NA TRBV3-1
CASSSDRGLNTEAFF TGTGCCAGCAGTTCGGACAGGGGGCTGAACACTGAAGCTTTCTTT NA TRBJ1-1 15 TRBD1 TRBV28
CASRNEPSAYEQYF TGCGCCAGCAGGAACGAGCCCTCCGCTTACGAGCAGTACTTC many TRBJ2-7 14 NA TRBV5-1
CATSDSLPRDDTQYF TGTGCCACCAGTGATTCCCTCCCCAGGGACGATACGCAGTATTTT NA TRBJ2-3 15 NA TRBV12-3/TRBV12-4
CSAAGQDNQPQHF TGCAGTGCTGCCGGACAGGACAATCAGCCCCAGCATTTT few TRBJ1-5 13 TRBD1 TRBV20-1
CASSTVPGTGSYEQYF TGTGCCAGCAGTACTGTCCCCGGGACAGGTAGTTACGAGCAGTACTTC NA TRBJ2-7 16 TRBD1 TRBV28
CASSFNSRGIHTEAFF TGTGCCAGCAGTTTTAACAGCAGAGGGATACACACTGAAGCTTTCTTT NA TRBJ1-1 16 NA TRBV27
CSARKPIAPVDNAIIYEQYF TGCAGTGCTAGAAAGCCGATCGCCCCGGTAGACAACGCTATAATTTACGAGCAGTACTTC NA TRBJ2-7 20 NA TRBV20-1
CSGRPLMEGSYEQYF TGCAGTGGCAGGCCGTTGATGGAAGGATCCTACGAGCAGTACTTC NA TRBJ2-7 15 NA TRBV20-1
CASSRDGHRSEQFF TGTGCCAGCAGCCGGGACGGCCACAGGAGTGAGCAGTTCTTC many TRBJ2-1 14 NA TRBV11-2
CATSPDSMNTEAFF TGTGCCACTAGCCCCGACAGCATGAACACTGAAGCTTTCTTT few TRBJ1-1 14 NA TRBV10-3
CASSLAGHPRQGYNEQFF TGTGCCAGCAGCTTAGCTGGGCATCCGAGACAGGGGTACAATGAGCAGTTCTTC few TRBJ2-1 18 TRBD1 TRBV7-8
CSASSGDRYTF TGCAGTGCTAGCTCAGGTGATCGCTACACCTTC NA TRBJ1-2 11 NA TRBV20-1
CASREAEQETQYF TGTGCCAGCAGAGAGGCGGAGCAAGAGACCCAGTACTTC NA TRBJ2-5 13 NA TRBV27
CASSQDVAGGPLEQFF TGTGCCAGCAGCCAAGATGTAGCGGGAGGGCCACTTGAGCAGTTCTTC NA TRBJ2-1 16 TRBD2 TRBV3-1
CASNRSGARKDPQYF TGCGCCAGCAACCGGTCAGGGGCCCGAAAAGATCCGCAGTATTTT NA TRBJ2-3 15 NA TRBV10-2
CASSLRTGSGGYTF TGTGCCAGCAGCTTGAGGACAGGATCAGGTGGCTACACCTTC NA TRBJ1-2 14 TRBD1 TRBV5-5
CASSLAEGDQTQYF TGTGCCAGCAGCTTAGCGGAGGGAGACCAAACCCAGTACTTC few TRBJ2-5 14 NA TRBV7-9
CATLAGGVTGELFF TGTGCCACCTTAGCGGGAGGGGTCACCGGGGAGCTGTTTTTT few TRBJ2-2 14 TRBD2 TRBV28
CASTGRSYEQYF TGTGCCAGCACCGGACGCTCCTACGAGCAGTACTTC NA TRBJ2-7 12 NA TRBV7-2
CASSYSATGYGYTF TGTGCCAGCAGTTACTCGGCTACAGGCTATGGCTACACCTTC NA TRBJ1-2 14 NA TRBV6-6
CASSFTTSGSGEQFF TGTGCCAGCAGCTTTACAACTAGCGGGAGTGGTGAGCAGTTCTTC NA TRBJ2-1 15 TRBD2 TRBV7-9
CASSVGVGGQTQYF TGTGCCAGCAGCGTCGGAGTTGGTGGGCAGACCCAGTACTTC NA TRBJ2-5 14 NA TRBV11-2
CASEKGVMETQYF TGTGCCAGCGAGAAAGGGGTAATGGAGACCCAGTACTTC NA TRBJ2-5 13 NA TRBV7-9
CASSNAGLAGYNEQFF TGTGCCAGCAGTAACGCGGGACTAGCGGGGTACAATGAGCAGTTCTTC NA TRBJ2-1 16 TRBD2 TRBV28
CSGRDRPNTEAFF TGCAGCGGCCGGGACAGACCTAACACTGAAGCTTTCTTT few TRBJ1-1 13 TRBD1 TRBV29-1
CASSEKTSGWGTDTQYF TGTGCCAGCAGCGAGAAGACTAGCGGTTGGGGGACAGATACGCAGTATTTT many TRBJ2-3 17 TRBD2 TRBV7-2
CASSFPPSSYNEQFF TGTGCCAGCAGTTTTCCCCCGAGTTCCTACAATGAGCAGTTCTTC few TRBJ2-1 15 NA TRBV12-3/TRBV12-4
CSARNGITGELFF TGCAGTGCACGGAATGGGATCACCGGGGAGCTGTTTTTT once TRBJ2-2 13 NA TRBV20-1
CASSLYATGYAYEQYF TGTGCCAGCAGTTTATACGCGACAGGGTACGCCTACGAGCAGTACTTC NA TRBJ2-7 16 TRBD1 TRBV28
CASSQEKVTGRGEYF TGTGCCAGCTCACAAGAGAAAGTCACAGGTCGGGGAGAGTACTTC NA TRBJ2-7 15 NA TRBV18
CASSSRRRAVDEQFF TGTGCCAGCAGTTCCCGTAGGAGAGCGGTCGATGAGCAGTTCTTC many TRBJ2-1 15 NA TRBV27
CASSSGLAGSREQFF TGTGCCAGCAGCTCGGGACTAGCGGGGTCGCGTGAGCAGTTCTTC NA TRBJ2-1 15 TRBD2 TRBV7-2